Below, one TCR beta chain is given with its context. Per the original data handling: Reference gene primer amplification yielded estimated nucleated cell counts. Repertoires were generated with immunoSEQ multiplex PCR, while TCRdb's copy carries only in-frame clones and drops some. For V, J and clone size, that table is used; D and trimming come from the DNA. The table has 95,000 to 150,000 clones, roughly 70% seen once. This record belongs to a study of blood T cell repertoires in COVID-19. Study details: Acute and convalescent COVID-19 samples came from the United States, Italy and Spain. The cDNA or gDNA used as material had been derived from T cells, B-cell-depleted T cells, or PBMCs.

The sample taken for sequencing was peripheral blood. The sequence was obtained from a human donor with acute or convalescent COVID-19. The donor label of this sample is uncertain.

CDR3 protein: CASSRRGGAGADTQYF. The CDR3 nucleotides read TGTGCCAGCAGCCGCCGCGGGGGGGCTGGCGCAGATACGCAGTATTTT. The V and J genes are TRBV7-3 and TRBJ2-3; TRBD2 aligns across 9 bases. This CDR3 region has 16 residues. The germline gives CDR1 SGHTA, CDR2 FQGTGA. The ends lost 5 bases at V and 4 bases at J; junction bases unmatched: 10.